This T cell receptor beta chain derives from a study of long-term antiretroviral therapy in people with HIV. As regards this clone: Its antigen is undetermined.

Researchers ran immunoSEQ v3.0 at survey level. This table comes from immunoSEQ multiplex PCR, and its TCRdb copy is limited to in-frame clones, with some not included. The table has approximately 15,000 clones, 88% seen once. General observations from the study: Within the repertoire, clones expanded before ART were dominant at all time points.

CDR3 length equals 15 residues. V lost 4 bases and J lost 3, with 16 bases in between. CDR1 is LNHDA, CDR2 SQIVND, per germline (reference sequence). The chain carries TRBV19 and TRBJ2-7, with D hard to call. Sample: unsorted PBMCs, taken 6.2 years after starting antiretroviral therapy. The receptor comes from a man aged 35 to 55 with HIV. CDR3 sequence: CASSSHRAGVYEQYF. CDR3 sequence (DNA): TGTGCCAGTAGTAGCCATCGGGCAGGAGTCTACGAGCAGTACTTC. The full variable domain, in which reference TRBV19 and TRBJ2-7 provide the parts outside the CDR3, is DGGITQSPKYLFRKEGQNVTLSCEQNLNHDAMYWYRQDPGQGLRLIYYSQIVNDFQKGDIAEGYSVSREKKESFPLTVTSAQKNPTAFYLCASSSHRAGVYEQYFGPGTRLTVT.